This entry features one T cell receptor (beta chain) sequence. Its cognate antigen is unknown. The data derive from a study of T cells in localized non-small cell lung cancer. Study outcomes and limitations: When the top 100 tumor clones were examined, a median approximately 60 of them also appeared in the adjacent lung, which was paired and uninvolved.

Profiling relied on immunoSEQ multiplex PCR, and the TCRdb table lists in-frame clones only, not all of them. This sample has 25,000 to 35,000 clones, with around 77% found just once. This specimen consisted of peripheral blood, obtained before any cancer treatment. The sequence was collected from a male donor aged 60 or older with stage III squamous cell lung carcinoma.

The CDR3 region has the DNA TGTGCCAGCGGGACAGAGGCTGAAGCTTTCTTT. This sequence encodes CASGTEAEAFF. The chain has TRBV6-5 and TRBJ1-1; 7 nucleotides match TRBD1. Per germline, CDR1 MNHEY and CDR2 SVGAGI. This CDR3 has 11 amino acids. Trimming at V came to 8 bases and at J to 6 bases, leaving 3 bases not matched to a gene.